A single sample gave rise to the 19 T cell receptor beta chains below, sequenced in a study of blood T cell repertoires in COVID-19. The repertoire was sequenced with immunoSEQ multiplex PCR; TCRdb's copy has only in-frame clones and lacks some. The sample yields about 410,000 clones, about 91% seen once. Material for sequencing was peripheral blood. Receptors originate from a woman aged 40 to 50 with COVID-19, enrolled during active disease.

The CDR3: CASSYTPGRRVYEQYF. CDR3 DNA sequence: TGTGCCAGCAGCTATACGCCCGGCAGGAGGGTTTACGAGCAGTACTTC. The chain has TRBV21-1 and TRBJ2-7; whether TRBD2, the table's D call, matches the DNA was not checked. TRBV21-1 is noted as a pseudogene. The CDR3 runs 16 residues.

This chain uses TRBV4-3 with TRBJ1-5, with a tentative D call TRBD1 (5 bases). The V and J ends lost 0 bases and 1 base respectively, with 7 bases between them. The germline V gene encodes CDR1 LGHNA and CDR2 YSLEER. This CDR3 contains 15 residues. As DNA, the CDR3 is TGCGCCAGCAGCCAAGAGGGGCACAGCAATCAGCCCCAGCATTTT. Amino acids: CASSQEGHSNQPQHF.

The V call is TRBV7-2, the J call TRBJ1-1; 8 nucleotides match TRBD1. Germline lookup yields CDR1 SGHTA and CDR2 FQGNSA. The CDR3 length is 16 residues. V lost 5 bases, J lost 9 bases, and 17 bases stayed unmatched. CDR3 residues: CASSIRSGTGDIQAFF. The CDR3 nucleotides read TGTGCCAGCAGCATTCGAAGCGGGACAGGAGACATTCAAGCTTTCTTT.

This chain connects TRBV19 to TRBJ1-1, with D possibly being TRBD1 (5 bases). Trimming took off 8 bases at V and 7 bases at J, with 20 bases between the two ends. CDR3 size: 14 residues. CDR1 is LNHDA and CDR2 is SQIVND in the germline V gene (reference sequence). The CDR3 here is CASQPWGDRGEAFF. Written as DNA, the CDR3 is TGTGCCAGTCAGCCCTGGGGGGACCGGGGTGAAGCTTTCTTT.

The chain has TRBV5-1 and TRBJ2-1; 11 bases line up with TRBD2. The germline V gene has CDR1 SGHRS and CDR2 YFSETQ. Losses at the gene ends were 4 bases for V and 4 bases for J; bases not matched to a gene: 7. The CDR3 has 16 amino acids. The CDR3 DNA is TGCGCCAGCAGCAGTACTAGCGGGAGAGGTTACAATGAGCAGTTCTTC. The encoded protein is CASSSTSGRGYNEQFF.

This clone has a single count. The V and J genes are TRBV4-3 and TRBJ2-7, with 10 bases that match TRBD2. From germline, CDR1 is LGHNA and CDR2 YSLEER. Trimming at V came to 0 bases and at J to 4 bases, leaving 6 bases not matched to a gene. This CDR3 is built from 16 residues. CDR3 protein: CASSQDALAGLYEQYF. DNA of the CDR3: TGCGCCAGCAGCCAAGACGCACTAGCGGGGTTATACGAGCAGTACTTC.

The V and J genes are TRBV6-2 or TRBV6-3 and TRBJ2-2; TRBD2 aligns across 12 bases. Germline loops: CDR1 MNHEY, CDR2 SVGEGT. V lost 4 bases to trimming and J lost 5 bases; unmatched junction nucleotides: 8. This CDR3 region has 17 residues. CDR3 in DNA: TGTGCCAGCAGTTGGACTAGCGGGACGAGGGTGACCGGGGAGCTGTTTTTT. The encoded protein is CASSWTSGTRVTGELFF.

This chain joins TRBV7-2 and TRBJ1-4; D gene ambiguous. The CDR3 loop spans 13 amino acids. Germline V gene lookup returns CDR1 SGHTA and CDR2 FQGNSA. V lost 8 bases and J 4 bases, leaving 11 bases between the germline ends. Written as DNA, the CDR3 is TGTGCCAGCGAGGGTGACCGTAATGAAAAACTGTTTTTT. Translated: CASEGDRNEKLFF.

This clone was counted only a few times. CDR3 protein: CASSLPGTGGYTF. The CDR3 DNA follows: TGTGCCAGCAGCCTGCCCGGGACAGGGGGCTACACCTTC. The chain uses TRBV28 and TRBJ1-2, with 9 bases aligning to TRBD1. The CDR3 has 13 amino acids. Trimming at V came to 6 bases and at J to 8 bases, leaving 7 bases not matched to a gene. Germline V CDR1 and CDR2: MDHEN, SYDVKM.

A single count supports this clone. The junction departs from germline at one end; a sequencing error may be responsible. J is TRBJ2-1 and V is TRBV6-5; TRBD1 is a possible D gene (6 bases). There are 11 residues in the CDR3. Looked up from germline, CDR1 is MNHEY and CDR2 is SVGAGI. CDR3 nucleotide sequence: TGTGCCAGCAGTTTCGGGACACAGACGATCTTC. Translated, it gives CASSFGTQTIF.

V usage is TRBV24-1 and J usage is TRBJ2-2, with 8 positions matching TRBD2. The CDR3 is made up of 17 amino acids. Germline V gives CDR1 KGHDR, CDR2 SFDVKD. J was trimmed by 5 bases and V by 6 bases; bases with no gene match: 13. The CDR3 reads CATSSGPGGGLTGELFF. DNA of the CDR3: TGTGCCACCAGTTCCGGCCCGGGCGGGGGGCTTACCGGGGAGCTGTTTTTT.

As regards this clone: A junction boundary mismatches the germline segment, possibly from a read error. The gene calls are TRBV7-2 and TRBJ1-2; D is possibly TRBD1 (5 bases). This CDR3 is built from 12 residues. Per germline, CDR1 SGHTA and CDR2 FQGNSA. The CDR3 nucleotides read TGTGCCAGCAGCCCCAGGGACTACGGCTACACCTTC. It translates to CASSPRDYGYTF.

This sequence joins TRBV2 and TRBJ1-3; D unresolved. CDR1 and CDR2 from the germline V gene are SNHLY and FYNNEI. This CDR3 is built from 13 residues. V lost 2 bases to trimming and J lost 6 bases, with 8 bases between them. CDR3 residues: CASSERGVNTIYF. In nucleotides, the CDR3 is TGTGCCAGCAGTGAACGGGGTGTAAACACCATATATTTT.

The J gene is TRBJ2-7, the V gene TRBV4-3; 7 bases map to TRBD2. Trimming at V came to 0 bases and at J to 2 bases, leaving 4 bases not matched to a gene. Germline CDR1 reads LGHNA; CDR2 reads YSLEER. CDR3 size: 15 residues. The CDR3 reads CASSQDRGRAYEQYF. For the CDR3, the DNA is TGCGCCAGCAGCCAAGATCGGGGGAGGGCCTACGAGCAGTACTTC.

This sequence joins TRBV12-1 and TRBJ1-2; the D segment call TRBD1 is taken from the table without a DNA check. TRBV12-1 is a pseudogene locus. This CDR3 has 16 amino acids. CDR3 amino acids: CASSFDEGQGGYGYTF. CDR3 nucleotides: TGTGCCAGCAGCTTTGACGAGGGACAGGGTGGCTATGGCTACACCTTC.

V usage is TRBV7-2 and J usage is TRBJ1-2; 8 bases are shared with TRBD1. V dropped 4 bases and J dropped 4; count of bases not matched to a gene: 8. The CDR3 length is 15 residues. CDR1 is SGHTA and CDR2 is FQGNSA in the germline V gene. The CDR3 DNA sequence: TGTGCCAGCAGCTCGGGGGACAGGAGACGCTATGGCTACACCTTC. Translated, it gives CASSSGDRRRYGYTF. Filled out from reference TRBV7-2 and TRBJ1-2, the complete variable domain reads GAGVSQSPSNKVTEKGKDVELRCDPISGHTALYWYRQSLGQGLEFLIYFQGNSAPDKSGLPSDRFSAERTGGSVSTLTIQRTQQEDSAVYLCASSSGDRRRYGYTFGSGTRLTVV.

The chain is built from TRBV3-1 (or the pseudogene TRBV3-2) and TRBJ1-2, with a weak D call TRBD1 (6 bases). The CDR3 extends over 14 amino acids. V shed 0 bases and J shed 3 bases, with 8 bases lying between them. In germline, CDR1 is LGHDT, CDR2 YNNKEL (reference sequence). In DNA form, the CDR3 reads TGTGCCAGCAGCCAAGATAACAGGGACTATGGCTACACCTTC. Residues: CASSQDNRDYGYTF.

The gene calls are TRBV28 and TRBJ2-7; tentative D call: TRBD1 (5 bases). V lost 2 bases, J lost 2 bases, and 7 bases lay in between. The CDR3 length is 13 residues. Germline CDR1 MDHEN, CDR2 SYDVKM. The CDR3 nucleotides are TGTGCCAGCAGTTTAGGCAGGGCCTACGAGCAGTACTTC. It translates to CASSLGRAYEQYF.

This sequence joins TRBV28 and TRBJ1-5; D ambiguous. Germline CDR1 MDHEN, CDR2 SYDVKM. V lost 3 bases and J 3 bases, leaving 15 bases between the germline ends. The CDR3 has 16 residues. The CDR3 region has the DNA TGTGCCAGCAGTTTCCCCACCGCCAGGCACAATCAGCCCCAGCATTTT. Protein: CASSFPTARHNQPQHF.